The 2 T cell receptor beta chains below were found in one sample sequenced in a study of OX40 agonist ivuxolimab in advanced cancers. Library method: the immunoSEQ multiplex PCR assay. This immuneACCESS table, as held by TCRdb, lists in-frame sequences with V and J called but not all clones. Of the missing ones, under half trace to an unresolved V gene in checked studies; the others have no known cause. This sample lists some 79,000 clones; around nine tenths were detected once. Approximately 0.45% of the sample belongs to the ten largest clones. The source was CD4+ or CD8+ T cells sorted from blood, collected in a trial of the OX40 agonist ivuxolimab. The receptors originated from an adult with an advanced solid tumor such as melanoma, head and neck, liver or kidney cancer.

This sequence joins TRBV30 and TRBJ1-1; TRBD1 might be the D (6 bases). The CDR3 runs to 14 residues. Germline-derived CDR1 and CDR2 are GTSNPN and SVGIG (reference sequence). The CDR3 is CANLSSGGLTEAFF. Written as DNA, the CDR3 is TGTGCAAATCTATCTTCGGGGGGCCTCACTGAAGCTTTCTTT.

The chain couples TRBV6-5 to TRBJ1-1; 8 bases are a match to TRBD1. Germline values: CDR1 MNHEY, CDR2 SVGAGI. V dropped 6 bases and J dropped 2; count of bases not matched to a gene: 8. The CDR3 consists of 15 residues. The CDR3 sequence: CASSSLDRGNTEAFF. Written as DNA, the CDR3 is TGTGCCAGCAGCTCACTAGACAGGGGAAACACTGAAGCTTTCTTT.